Below, 13 T cell receptor beta chains from the same sample are listed, as sequenced in a study of CXCR3-negative and CXCR3-positive naive CD8 T cells. Points from the study as a whole: Hydrophobicity was higher for TRB CDR3s found in CXCR3-positive naive cells than in CXCR3-negative naive cells.

For these receptors, no antigen is known. UMI-labeled 5' RACE yielded the TRB cDNA libraries. After re-calling the 5' RACE reads, TCRdb lists one entry per CDR3 protein, DNA absent. Recorded for this sample: about 120,000 distinct CDR3 sequences. The sample consisted of naive CXCR3+ CD8+ T cells from blood. The subset was: CD45RO-CCR7+CD27+CD95- naive CD8+ T cells expressing CXCR3 (TNR3+). These receptors all come from a human donor in good health. Some clones in this sample may be carry-over from other donors' samples.

This chain links TRBV5-1 with TRBJ2-7; without DNA, the TCRdb call of TRBD1 cannot be checked. The CDR3 covers 13 residues. Germline V gives CDR1 SGHRS, CDR2 YFSETQ. This chain's CDR3 is CASRPDSTYEQYF.

The chain links TRBV4-3 to TRBJ1-1. Germline values: CDR1 LGHNA, CDR2 YSLEER. The CDR3 is made up of 23 amino acids. CDR3 protein: CASSQGEGIPVQGPRGMGTEAFF.

V usage is TRBV7-3 and J usage is TRBJ1-6. Germline CDR1 reads SGHTA; CDR2 reads FQGTGA. This CDR3 is built from 15 residues. The CDR3 loop reads CASSLTGSSNSPLHF.

The chain's CDR3 is CASSPPALGSSYNEQFF. V gene TRBV12-3 or TRBV12-4 combines with J gene TRBJ2-1; TCRdb gives TRBD2 as the D gene, but with no DNA this cannot be confirmed. The CDR3 covers 17 residues.

The chain employs TRBV7-2 and TRBJ2-1; with no DNA, the TCRdb D assignment of TRBD1 cannot be verified. The CDR3 is 16 amino acids. Germline V gene sequence: CDR1 SGHTA, CDR2 FQGNSA. The CDR3 sequence is CASSLVGWQGKNEQFF.

The chain carries TRBV28 and TRBJ2-7; TCRdb's D call, TRBD1, is unchecked because there is no DNA. The CDR3 loop spans 15 amino acids. CDR1 and CDR2 from the germline V gene are MDHEN and SYDVKM. The CDR3 spells CASSPAWTGTYEQYF.

V and J are TRBV20-1 and TRBJ2-7. Germline-derived CDR1 and CDR2 are DFQATT and SNEGSKA (reference sequence). This CDR3 contains 13 residues. The CDR3 sequence: CSARPLSSYEQYF.

The chain is built from TRBV28 and TRBJ2-7; TCRdb designates TRBD1, a call that cannot be tested without DNA. The CDR3 spans 19 residues. The germline gives CDR1 MDHEN, CDR2 SYDVKM. CDR3 region: CASSFTRDGTLLSSYEQYF. Using reference TRBV28 and TRBJ2-7 for the parts outside the CDR3, the full variable domain is DVKVTQSSRYLVKRTGEKVFLECVQDMDHENMFWYRQDPGLGLRLIYFSYDVKMKEKGDIPEGYSVSREKKERFSLILESASTNQTSMYLCASSFTRDGTLLSSYEQYFGPGTRLTVT.

The chain carries TRBV7-8 and TRBJ1-4. The germline gives CDR1 SGHVS, CDR2 FQNEAQ. The CDR3 length is 14 residues. CDR3 sequence: CASSLGSVNEKLFF.

The chain recombines TRBV6-6 with TRBJ2-3; TCRdb picks TRBD1, but there is no DNA to check that call. Germline lookup yields CDR1 MNHNY and CDR2 SVGAGI (reference sequence). The length of the CDR3 is 16 residues. CDR3 region: CASSFSVAARTDTQYF.

This sequence joins TRBV20-1 and TRBJ2-7; TCRdb outputs TRBD1, but without DNA this stays unchecked. From germline, CDR1 is DFQATT and CDR2 SNEGSKA (reference sequence). The CDR3 runs to 13 residues. The CDR3 reads CSASEAGDYEQYF.

This chain links TRBV29-1 with TRBJ2-3; TCRdb lists TRBD1, though no DNA is available to test this call. Germline-derived CDR1 and CDR2 are SQVTM and ANQGSEA. This CDR3 has 16 residues. The CDR3 loop reads CSVEQPGPGGPYTQYF.

The chain links TRBV7-9 to TRBJ2-1; with no DNA, the TCRdb D assignment of TRBD1 cannot be verified. This CDR3 has 15 amino acids. Germline values: CDR1 SEHNR, CDR2 FQNEAQ (reference sequence). The CDR3: CASRSDRELGNEQFF.